One TCR beta chain is described in this entry. This sample also contains other DNA sequences that code for the same CDR3. The data belong to a study of cytomegalovirus exposure and HLA in healthy donors. The PCR had 60 Vbeta and 13 Jbeta primers. Profiled with immunoSEQ multiplex PCR; TCRdb holds only in-frame clones, not every one. The sample records over 75,000 clones, about two thirds being singletons. Sequenced material: PBMCs. The sequence was obtained from a human donor in good health.

The chain's CDR3 is CASSTGIRQETQYF. The CDR3 DNA is TGTGCCAGCAGCACGGGTATTCGCCAAGAGACCCAGTACTTC. J is TRBJ2-5 and V is TRBV7-3; D gene uncertain. Germline lookup yields CDR1 SGHTA and CDR2 FQGTGA. Trimming took off 5 bases at V and 1 base at J, with 11 bases between the two ends. CDR3 length: 14 amino acids.